These 9 T cell receptor beta chains were all obtained from the same sample, sequenced in a study of T cells in Graves' hyperthyroidism and ophthalmopathy. RNA transcripts provided the source from which TCR beta CDR3 regions were amplified. The HTBI set primed first-round TCR CDR3 RT-PCR. One entry per CDR3 protein, called by TCRdb with MiXCR from the multiplex PCR reads. Of 500,000 to 600,000 distinct CDR3 sequences listed, approximately 44% are singletons. The sample comprised peripheral blood or thyroid tissue (not recorded which). All receptors derive from a woman between 18 and 29 years old with Graves' hyperthyroidism.

This clonotype was seen at least ten times. The chain joins TRBV7-2 to TRBJ1-2, with D unresolved. V was shortened by 11 bases and J by 3 bases, with 19 bases between the two germline ends. Germline V lookup: CDR1 SGHTA, CDR2 FQGNSA. CDR3 length: 14 amino acids. The CDR3 here is CAVQSDILHYGYTF. CDR3 DNA sequence: TGTGCCGTACAATCCGACATTTTGCACTATGGCTACACCTTC. Using reference TRBV7-2 and TRBJ1-2 for the parts outside the CDR3, the full variable domain is GAGVSQSPSNKVTEKGKDVELRCDPISGHTALYWYRQSLGQGLEFLIYFQGNSAPDKSGLPSDRFSAERTGGSVSTLTIQRTQQEDSAVYLCAVQSDILHYGYTFGSGTRLTVV.

V and J are TRBV10-3 and TRBJ2-1, with D unclear. Trimming took 1 base from V and 4 from J, leaving 11 bases between them. CDR1 is ENHRY, CDR2 SYGVKD, per germline. This CDR3 has 15 residues. CDR3 sequence: CAISEYGPTYNEQFF. The CDR3 coding sequence is TGTGCCATCAGTGAGTACGGGCCCACATACAATGAGCAGTTCTTC.

J is TRBJ1-5 and V is TRBV11-2; D gene ambiguous. From germline, CDR1 is SGHAT and CDR2 FQNNGV. The CDR3 covers 9 residues. Trimming removed 6 bases at V and 15 bases at J, with 9 bases between. CDR3 sequence reads: CASSFYRHF. CDR3 nucleotide sequence: TGTGCCAGCAGTTTCTATCGGCATTTT.

CDR3 DNA: TGTGCCAGCAGAGCCGGGACTAGCGGGAGCACAGATACGCAGTATTTT. It is translated as CASRAGTSGSTDTQYF. This rearrangement joins TRBV7-6 to TRBJ2-3, with 12 bases fitting TRBD2. The CDR3 has 16 amino acids. Per germline, CDR1 SGHVS and CDR2 FNYEAQ. V dropped 6 bases and J dropped 0; count of bases not matched to a gene: 4.

This clonotype has a count of ten or more. This chain's CDR3 is CASNQRGLVYEQYF. DNA for the CDR3: TGTGCCAGCAACCAACGGGGGCTTGTGTACGAGCAGTACTTC. The chain joins TRBV6-6 to TRBJ2-7; either TRBD1 or TRBD2 may fit D (6 bases each). This CDR3 has 14 residues. Germline CDR1 reads MNHNY; CDR2 reads SVGAGI (reference sequence). Trimming pared 7 bases from V and 4 bases from J, leaving 17 bases between.

Note on this clonotype: With a much larger clone just one base away, this may be a read error. This rearrangement joins TRBV2 to TRBJ1-4; no definite D call. Germline V CDR1 and CDR2: SNHLY, FYNNEI. CDR3 length: 13 amino acids. Between the trimmed V and J ends, which lost 8 bases and 7 bases, there was a span of 14 bases. The CDR3, as DNA: TGTGCCAGCGATCAGGAGGATGCTGAAAAACTGTTTTTT. As protein: CASDQEDAEKLFF.

This chain connects TRBV7-3 to TRBJ2-5; D is perhaps TRBD1 (6 bases). Germline CDR1 reads SGHTA; CDR2 reads FQGTGA. The CDR3 contains 13 residues. The ends were cut back, 5 bases at V and 4 bases at J, with 11 bases in the middle. This CDR3 reads CASSQTQGETQYF. CDR3 sequence (DNA): TGTGCCAGCAGCCAAACACAGGGAGAGACCCAGTACTTC.

This clonotype was detected once. V is TRBV10-3 and J is TRBJ1-1; a possible D gene is TRBD1 (6 bases). The CDR3 sequence is 15 residues long. V gave up 5 bases and J gave up 4 bases, with 17 bases separating them. CDR1 and CDR2 from the germline V gene are ENHRY and SYGVKD. The CDR3, as DNA: TGTGCCATCAGTACGTCCGCGGGGGCTAGCACTGAAGCTTTCTTT. Residues: CAISTSAGASTEAFF.

This clonotype occurred many times. This chain connects TRBV5-8 to TRBJ1-2; possible D gene TRBD1, 5 bases. This CDR3 region has 14 residues. In germline, CDR1 is SGHTS, CDR2 YDEGEE. The germline V and J ends were trimmed by 4 bases and 3 bases, with 13 bases remaining between them. The CDR3 spells CASSGKTDDYGYTF. The CDR3 coding sequence is TGTGCCAGCAGCGGCAAGACAGACGACTATGGCTACACCTTC.